This record covers a single T cell receptor (beta chain). Profiled with immunoSEQ multiplex PCR; TCRdb holds only in-frame clones, not every one. The table has about 330,000 clones, roughly 85% seen once. The data are from a study of blood T cell repertoires in COVID-19. Study-level background: The United States, Italy and Spain provided the acute and convalescent COVID-19 samples. T cells, B-cell-depleted T cells, or PBMCs provided the cDNA or gDNA that served as material.

Per the germline V gene, CDR1 is SGHRS and CDR2 is YFSETQ. The CDR3 runs to 15 residues. Trimming removed 6 bases at V and 6 bases at J, with 18 bases between. The material sequenced was peripheral blood. The rearrangement joins TRBV5-1 to TRBJ2-2, with D perhaps TRBD1 (6 bases). This TCR came from a human donor in a cohort sampled during active COVID-19. The CDR3 nucleotides read TGCGCCAGCATGGGCACAGGGACCCCAGCCGGGGAGCTGTTTTTT. It encodes CASMGTGTPAGELFF.